Below are 17 T cell receptor beta chains sequenced from a single sample in a study of T-cell reconstitution after alpha-beta-depleted transplantation in children. Unique molecular identifiers were used to barcode this TCRbeta library. Each CDR3 protein is one row after TCRdb ran MiXCR on the PCR reads. The table includes almost 500,000 distinct CDR3 sequences, about 10% detected once. Sequenced here: PBMCs, sampled before TCRalphabeta/CD19-depleted stem cell transplant. Receptor source: a child aged 2 to 10 with inherited bone marrow failure, due to receive a stem cell transplant.

There are a few counts of this clonotype. The V gene is TRBV20-1, the J gene TRBJ2-7; 10 positions agree with TRBD1. The germline CDR1 and CDR2 sequences are DFQATT and SNEGSKA (reference sequence). After removal of 6 bases from V and 5 bases from J, the junction contained 10 bases not matched to a gene. The CDR3 contains 14 residues. The CDR3 DNA reads TGCAGTGCAACCGGGACAGGGGTCTTGAACGAGCAGTACTTC. It specifies CSATGTGVLNEQYF.

There are many counts of this clonotype. In nucleotides, the CDR3 is TGTGCCAGCAGCTCACTAGTCCTCTACGAGCAGTACTTC. This translates into CASSSLVLYEQYF. V usage is TRBV5-5 and J usage is TRBJ2-7, with a weak D call TRBD2 (5 bases). CDR1 is SGHKS, CDR2 YYEKEE, per germline (reference sequence). V was pared by 3 bases and J by 3 bases, with 10 bases between. The CDR3 is made up of 13 amino acids.

This chain connects TRBV30 to TRBJ1-1, with D possibly being TRBD1 (5 bases). V was trimmed by 0 bases and J by 3 bases, leaving 14 bases between them. The CDR3 is made up of 15 amino acids. From germline, CDR1 is GTSNPN and CDR2 SVGIG (reference sequence). CDR3 coding DNA: TGTGCCTGGAGTGTACTGGGCAGGGTGGACACTGAAGCTTTCTTT. Encoded protein: CAWSVLGRVDTEAFF.

This clonotype showed up many times. This rearrangement joins TRBV10-3 to TRBJ2-7; tentative D call: TRBD2 (6 bases). The CDR3 totals 13 residues. Germline lookup yields CDR1 ENHRY and CDR2 SYGVKD. Trimming took off 10 bases at V and 3 bases at J, with 16 bases between the two ends. The CDR3 DNA reads as TGTGCCACTGGAGTAGCGGACTACTACGAGCAGTACTTC. Protein product: CATGVADYYEQYF.

Only a few counts were recorded for this clonotype. The rearrangement links TRBV30 to TRBJ2-5; D remains ambiguous. This CDR3 spans 11 amino acids. The germline V and J ends were trimmed by 3 bases and 7 bases, with 9 bases remaining between them. Germline V CDR1 and CDR2: GTSNPN, SVGIG (reference sequence). CDR3 loop: CAWSVSRTQYF. The CDR3 nucleotides read TGTGCCTGGAGCGTCTCGCGGACCCAGTACTTC.

This clonotype was counted only a few times. The genes are TRBV20-1 and TRBJ2-7; 10 bases fit TRBD1. The CDR3 runs to 16 residues. CDR1 DFQATT and CDR2 SNEGSKA come from the germline V gene (reference sequence). The trim removed 6 bases at V and 3 bases at J, leaving 14 bases unmatched. CDR3 coding DNA: TGCAGTGCCTATTCGGGACAGGGGTCCCCTATCTACGAGCAGTACTTC. Residues: CSAYSGQGSPIYEQYF.

Concerning this clonotype: A read error is possible here, since a much larger clone lies one base away. V is TRBV5-8 and J is TRBJ2-7; D perhaps matches TRBD2 (6 bases). The germline CDR1 and CDR2 sequences are SGHTS and YDEGEE. The CDR3 is made up of 13 amino acids. The CDR3 loop is CASGFGLNNEQYF. In DNA form, the CDR3 reads TGTGCCAGCGGCTTTGGACTAAACAACGAGCAGTACTTC.

This chain connects TRBV18 to TRBJ2-7; possible D gene TRBD1, 6 bases. The CDR3 spans 14 residues. Per the germline V gene, CDR1 is KGHSH and CDR2 is LQKENI. The V and J ends lost 3 bases and 2 bases respectively, with 11 bases between them. The CDR3 region is CASSPTGIPYEQYF. In DNA form, the CDR3 reads TGTGCCAGCTCACCGACAGGAATTCCCTACGAGCAGTACTTC.

The rearrangement uses TRBV29-1 and TRBJ1-2; 8 bases match TRBD1. The CDR3 consists of 13 residues. Germline loops: CDR1 SQVTM, CDR2 ANQGSEA. The V gene end was trimmed by 7 bases and the J gene end by 4 bases; junction bases not matched to a gene: 8. The CDR3 loop is CSAVAGQGYGYTF. The CDR3 DNA follows: TGCAGCGCAGTGGCAGGACAGGGCTATGGCTACACCTTC. Looking up the rest from reference TRBV29-1 and TRBJ1-2 gives the full variable domain: SAVISQKPSRDICQRGTSLTIQCQVDSQVTMMFWYRQQPGQSLTLIATANQGSEATYESGFVIDKFPISRPNLTFSTLTVSNMSPEDSSIYLCSAVAGQGYGYTFGSGTRLTVV.

This clonotype was seen many times. The V gene is TRBV29-1, the J gene TRBJ2-1, with 12 bases that match TRBD2. Trimming cost V 0 bases and J 5 bases; bases outside gene matches: 5. The CDR3 contains 16 residues. The germline CDR1 and CDR2 sequences are SQVTM and ANQGSEA. CDR3 sequence (DNA): TGCAGCGTTGAAGACTCACTAGCGGGAGGTAACAATGAGCAGTTCTTC. It specifies CSVEDSLAGGNNEQFF.

This clonotype was found many times. This rearrangement joins TRBV15 to TRBJ2-1, with 11 bases lining up with TRBD2. Germline values: CDR1 LNHNV, CDR2 YYDKDF (reference sequence). J gave up 5 bases and V 3 bases, and 6 bases lay outside the gene matches. The CDR3 spans 16 residues. CDR3 sequence (DNA): TGTGCCACCAGCAGGGTAGCGGGAGGGTCCAACAATGAGCAGTTCTTC. Translation gives CATSRVAGGSNNEQFF.

This clonotype was seen more than once but under ten times. The chain uses TRBV5-4 and TRBJ2-3; perhaps D is TRBD1 or TRBD2 (5 bases each). With 1 base removed from V and 7 bases from J, the gap between germline ends came to 10 bases. The germline V gene encodes CDR1 SGHNT and CDR2 YYREEE (reference sequence). CDR3 length equals 13 residues. CDR3 loop: CASSLTGTYTQYF. DNA of the CDR3: TGTGCCAGCAGCTTGACCGGGACCTATACGCAGTATTTT.

This clonotype was seen at least ten times. The chain links TRBV20-1 to TRBJ2-7, with TRBD2 matching over 10 bases. The junction had 12 bases not matched to a gene; V was cut back by 0 bases and J by 4 bases. Germline V gene lookup returns CDR1 DFQATT and CDR2 SNEGSKA (reference sequence). The CDR3 totals 17 residues. The CDR3 sequence is CSARDPSGSGKFYEQYF. The CDR3 DNA follows: TGCAGTGCTAGAGATCCTAGCGGGAGTGGGAAATTTTACGAGCAGTACTTC.

A remark on this clonotype: A much larger clone lies one base from this, so it may be a read error. This rearrangement joins TRBV10-3 to TRBJ2-3; D unresolved. There are 13 residues in the CDR3. Germline-derived CDR1 and CDR2 are ENHRY and SYGVKD. CDR3 region: CAISVLGTDAQYF. The CDR3 nucleotides read TGTGCCATCAGTGTCCTAGGAACAGATGCGCAGTATTTT.

This clonotype was counted between two and nine times. J is TRBJ2-1 and V is TRBV28, with 7 nucleotides matching TRBD1. CDR1 is MDHEN, CDR2 SYDVKM, per germline. The CDR3 totals 14 residues. Germline trimming cut 5 bases from V and 9 bases from J; bases unmatched to any gene: 10. CDR3 coding DNA: TGTGCCAGCAGTCCCCTAGACAGGGTTGGTGAGCAGTTCTTC. Translation gives CASSPLDRVGEQFF.

With regard to this clonotype: One base away lies a much larger clone, so this may be a sequencing read error. V gene TRBV29-1 combines with J gene TRBJ2-1; perhaps TRBD2 as D (7 bases). V shed 6 bases and J shed 3 bases, with 18 bases lying between them. This CDR3 is 15 amino acids long. CDR1 SQVTM and CDR2 ANQGSEA come from the germline V gene. The CDR3 DNA sequence: TGCAGCGTCGGGGGCGGGAGAGGAGGCTACAATGAGCAGTTCTTC. Translated: CSVGGGRGGYNEQFF.

This clonotype was counted many times. In DNA form, the CDR3 reads TGTGCCAGCAATACTAGCGGGAGGAAGCAGTTCTTC. Encoded protein: CASNTSGRKQFF. J is TRBJ2-1 and V is TRBV2, with 12 bases aligning to TRBD2. Per germline, CDR1 SNHLY and CDR2 FYNNEI. This CDR3 is built from 12 residues. The junction had 3 bases not matched to a gene; V was cut back by 7 bases and J by 11 bases.